Listed below are T cell receptor beta chains from one sample, sequenced in a study of shared clonotypes between healthy human individuals. Produced via immunoSEQ multiplex PCR; TCRdb's table is partial and in-frame only. The data show 2.3 million or so clones, with over 90% seen just once and under 0.45% held by the top ten. Material: naive CD4+ T cells from PBMCs. The receptors stem from a man between 18 and 35 years old in good health. Some clones in this sample may be carry-over from other donors' samples. CDR3s include the opening cysteine and the closing phenylalanine or tryptophan. D genes are given only for firm matches. A clone size is listed for some rows: how often the clone was seen (once, few, many), or a class if it is expanded.

J gene: TRBJ1-1
V gene: TRBV28
clone size: .
D gene: .
CDR3 DNA: TGTGCCAGCAGTTTAGCGGAGGGGTACACTGAAGCTTTCTTT
CDR3 protein: CASSLAEGYTEAFF

J gene: TRBJ2-7
V gene: TRBV7-2
clone size: .
D gene: .
CDR3 DNA: TGTGCCAGCAGCTCCCGACAGTCCCCCTCCTACGAGCAGTACTTC
CDR3 protein: CASSSRQSPSYEQYF

J gene: TRBJ2-2
V gene: TRBV27
clone size: .
D gene: .
CDR3 DNA: TGTGCCAGCAAGGTGGGGGGCTGGACCGGGGAGCTGTTTTTT
CDR3 protein: CASKVGGWTGELFF

J gene: TRBJ2-1
V gene: TRBV9
clone size: .
D gene: TRBD2
CDR3 DNA: TGTGCCAGCAGCGTAGGGGGAGCGGGAGGAAGGGATGAGCAGTTCTTC
CDR3 protein: CASSVGGAGGRDEQFF

J gene: TRBJ1-4
V gene: TRBV5-1
clone size: .
D gene: .
CDR3 DNA: TGCGCCAGCAGCTTGGGTGGGGCTGAAAAACTGTTTTTT
CDR3 protein: CASSLGGAEKLFF

J gene: TRBJ2-1
V gene: TRBV5-4
clone size: .
D gene: TRBD2
CDR3 DNA: TGTGCCAGCAGCGCGGGACTAGCGGGAGTTGGTGAGCAGTTCTTC
CDR3 protein: CASSAGLAGVGEQFF

J gene: TRBJ1-2
V gene: TRBV5-1
clone size: .
D gene: .
CDR3 DNA: TGCGCCAGCAGCCCACTGACGGACTATGGCTACACCTTC
CDR3 protein: CASSPLTDYGYTF

J gene: TRBJ2-7
V gene: TRBV5-8
clone size: .
D gene: .
CDR3 DNA: TGTGCCAGCAGCCGGGAACGAATCTCCTACGAGCAGTACTTC
CDR3 protein: CASSRERISYEQYF

J gene: TRBJ1-4
V gene: TRBV9
clone size: few
D gene: .
CDR3 DNA: TGTGCCAGCAGCGTAGCAGGGGCTGGTGAAAAACTGTTTTTT
CDR3 protein: CASSVAGAGEKLFF

J gene: TRBJ1-2
V gene: TRBV4-1
clone size: .
D gene: .
CDR3 DNA: TGCGCCAGCAGCCAAGATGTACAGGGCAACTATGGCTACACCTTC
CDR3 protein: CASSQDVQGNYGYTF

J gene: TRBJ2-3
V gene: TRBV9
clone size: .
D gene: TRBD2
CDR3 DNA: TGTGCCAGCAGCGTGGGAACTAGCGGGAGTTGGGATACGCAGTATTTT
CDR3 protein: CASSVGTSGSWDTQYF

J gene: TRBJ1-1
V gene: TRBV6-1
clone size: .
D gene: .
CDR3 DNA: TGTGCCAGCAGTCTTACAGGGAGAACTGAAGCTTTCTTT
CDR3 protein: CASSLTGRTEAFF

J gene: TRBJ2-2
V gene: TRBV29-1
clone size: .
D gene: .
CDR3 DNA: TGCAGCGTTGAATTGGGGCTTGGCACCGGGGAGCTGTTTTTT
CDR3 protein: CSVELGLGTGELFF

J gene: TRBJ2-1
V gene: TRBV11-3
clone size: .
D gene: .
CDR3 DNA: TGTGCCAGCGGCTCAGGGCTCTACAATGAGCAGTTCTTC
CDR3 protein: CASGSGLYNEQFF

J gene: TRBJ2-2
V gene: TRBV28
clone size: .
D gene: .
CDR3 DNA: TGTGCCAGCACCCCAGGCGCAGGGAGTGGCGGGGAGCTGTTTTTT
CDR3 protein: CASTPGAGSGGELFF

J gene: TRBJ2-7
V gene: TRBV11-3
clone size: .
D gene: TRBD2
CDR3 DNA: TGTGCCAGCAGCTTACGGGGACTAGCGGGAATACACGGAACCTACGAGCAGTACTTC
CDR3 protein: CASSLRGLAGIHGTYEQYF

J gene: TRBJ2-1
V gene: TRBV4-1
clone size: .
D gene: TRBD2
CDR3 DNA: TGCGCCAGCAGCCAAGGACTAGCGGAGGGGGTGGAGCAGTTCTTC
CDR3 protein: CASSQGLAEGVEQFF

J gene: TRBJ1-2
V gene: TRBV30
clone size: .
D gene: .
CDR3 DNA: TGTGCCTGGAGTGACAGGTCCTATGGCTACACCTTC
CDR3 protein: CAWSDRSYGYTF

J gene: TRBJ2-1
V gene: TRBV7-2
clone size: .
D gene: .
CDR3 DNA: TGTGCCAGCAGAGACCGGGGCGGAAGGCTTGGTGAGCAGTTCTTC
CDR3 protein: CASRDRGGRLGEQFF

J gene: TRBJ2-2
V gene: TRBV10-1
clone size: .
D gene: .
CDR3 DNA: TGCGCCAGCAGCCATAGCGGGAACACCGGGGAGCTGTTTTTT
CDR3 protein: CASSHSGNTGELFF

J gene: TRBJ2-3
V gene: TRBV6-6
clone size: .
D gene: .
CDR3 DNA: TGTGCCAGCACTCAGGTCTGGGGCAAGCAGTATTTT
CDR3 protein: CASTQVWGKQYF

J gene: TRBJ1-2
V gene: TRBV6-1
clone size: .
D gene: TRBD1
CDR3 DNA: TGTGCCAGCAGTGGACAGGGGTCAGATTTATATGGCTACACCTTC
CDR3 protein: CASSGQGSDLYGYTF